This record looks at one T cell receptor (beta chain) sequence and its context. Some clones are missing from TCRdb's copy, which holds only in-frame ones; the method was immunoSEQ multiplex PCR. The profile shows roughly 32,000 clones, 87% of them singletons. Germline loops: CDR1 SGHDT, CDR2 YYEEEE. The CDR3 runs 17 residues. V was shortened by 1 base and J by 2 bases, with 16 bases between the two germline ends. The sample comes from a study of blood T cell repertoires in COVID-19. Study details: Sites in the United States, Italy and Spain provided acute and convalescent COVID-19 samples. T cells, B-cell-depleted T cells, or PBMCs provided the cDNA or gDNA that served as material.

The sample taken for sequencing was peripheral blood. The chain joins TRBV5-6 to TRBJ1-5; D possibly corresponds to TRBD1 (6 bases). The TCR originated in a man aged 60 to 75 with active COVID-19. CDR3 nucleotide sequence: TGTGCCAGCAGCTTGCATGGGGGCGCGAGCGGCAATCAGCCCCAGCATTTT. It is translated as CASSLHGGASGNQPQHF.